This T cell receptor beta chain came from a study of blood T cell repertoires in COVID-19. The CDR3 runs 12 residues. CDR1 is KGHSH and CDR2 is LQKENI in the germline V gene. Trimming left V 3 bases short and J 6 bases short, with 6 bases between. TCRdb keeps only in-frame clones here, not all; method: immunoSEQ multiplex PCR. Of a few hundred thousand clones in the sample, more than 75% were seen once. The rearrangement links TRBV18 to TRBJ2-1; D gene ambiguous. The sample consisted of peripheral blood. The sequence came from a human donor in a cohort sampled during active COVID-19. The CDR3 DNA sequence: TGTGCCAGCTCACCCCCAGGCAATGAGCAGTTCTTC. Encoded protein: CASSPPGNEQFF.